This T cell receptor beta chain was recorded in a study of blood T cell repertoires in COVID-19. This CDR3 is built from 15 residues. After removal of 3 bases from V and 3 bases from J, the junction contained 2 bases not matched to a gene. CDR1 SGDLS and CDR2 YYNGEE come from the germline V gene. In the original analysis: Researchers report that nucleated cell counts were estimated from reference gene primer amplification. Sequencing was performed with immunoSEQ multiplex PCR; in TCRdb, only in-frame clones are kept and a portion is missing. From that table come the V and J calls and clone size; the DNA was used to work out D and trimming. Of around 150,000 clones listed, roughly 81% are singletons. Adults between about 18 and 89 years of age took part from fewer than 30 US areas.

This sequence joins TRBV9 and TRBJ2-1; TRBD2 matches at 11 bases. Sequencing was done on a sample of PBMCs or T cells enriched from blood (not recorded which). The source of this sequence is a woman aged 45-65 years with acute COVID-19. In DNA form, the CDR3 reads TGTGCCAGCAGCGCCGGGACTAGCGGCTACAATGAGCAGTTCTTC. Translated: CASSAGTSGYNEQFF.